Shown below are 28 T cell receptor beta chains from a single sample sequenced in a study of blood T cell repertoires in COVID-19. Profiled with immunoSEQ multiplex PCR; TCRdb holds only in-frame clones, not every one. Here the sample spans some 180,000 clones, less than 90% being singletons. Sequences were obtained from peripheral blood. Receptor source: a man aged 65 to 85 with active or convalescent COVID-19.

The rearrangement links TRBV11-3 to TRBJ2-1; 13 positions match TRBD2. This CDR3 contains 15 residues. Germline V gene lookup returns CDR1 SGHNT and CDR2 YENEEA. With V trimmed by 5 bases and J by 3 bases, 1 base remained unmatched. The CDR3 loop is CASSTSGGGYNEQFF. CDR3 nucleotides: TGTGCCAGCAGCACTAGCGGGGGGGGCTACAATGAGCAGTTCTTC. The whole variable domain, remainder taken from reference TRBV11-3 and TRBJ2-1, is EAGVVQSPRYKIIEKKQPVAFWCNPISGHNTLYWYLQNLGQGPELLIRYENEEAVDDSQLPKDRFSAERLKGVDSTLKIQPAELGDSAVYLCASSTSGGGYNEQFFGPGTRLTVL.

The chain links TRBV19 to TRBJ2-7, with D perhaps matching TRBD1 (6 bases). V lost 7 bases to trimming and J lost 1 base, with 14 bases between them. The CDR3 consists of 14 residues. Germline V lookup: CDR1 LNHDA, CDR2 SQIVND (reference sequence). CDR3 bases: TGTGCCAGTATGAAGGGACAAGGGTCCTACGAGCAGTACTTC. This gives the protein CASMKGQGSYEQYF. Full variable domain (missing parts from reference TRBV19 and TRBJ2-7): DGGITQSPKYLFRKEGQNVTLSCEQNLNHDAMYWYRQDPGQGLRLIYYSQIVNDFQKGDIAEGYSVSREKKESFPLTVTSAQKNPTAFYLCASMKGQGSYEQYFGPGTRLTVT.

The chain employs TRBV9 and TRBJ2-1, with TRBD2 matching over 11 bases. The CDR3 is 19 amino acids. The germline gives CDR1 SGDLS, CDR2 YYNGEE. J lost 0 bases, V lost 0 bases, and 8 bases had no gene match. The CDR3 loop reads CASSVARTSGLSSYNEQFF. The CDR3 DNA follows: TGTGCCAGCAGCGTAGCTAGGACTAGCGGGCTCAGCTCCTACAATGAGCAGTTCTTC. The complete variable domain, with remaining parts taken from reference TRBV9 and TRBJ2-1, reads DSGVTQTPKHLITATGQRVTLRCSPRSGDLSVYWYQQSLDQGLQFLIQYYNGEERAKGNILERFSAQQFPDLHSELNLSSLELGDSALYFCASSVARTSGLSSYNEQFFGPGTRLTVL.

V is TRBV23-1 and J is TRBJ1-1, with 8 bases lining up with TRBD1. Being an ORF, TRBV23-1 has a function that is uncertain. The CDR3 sequence is 15 residues long. Trimming took 2 bases from V and 0 from J; bases not matched to a gene: 2. The chain's CDR3 is CASSQGQGMNTEAFF. The CDR3 DNA reads TGCGCCAGCAGTCAAGGACAGGGAATGAACACTGAAGCTTTCTTT.

The chain is built from TRBV6-5 and TRBJ2-7; no firm D call. The germline V gene has CDR1 MNHEY and CDR2 SVGAGI. V lost 6 bases and J 3 bases, leaving 12 bases between the germline ends. The CDR3 has 13 amino acids. CDR3 sequence: CASRQDEFYEQYF. For the CDR3, the DNA is TGTGCCAGCAGGCAGGATGAGTTCTACGAGCAGTACTTC.

The rearrangement uses TRBV5-1 and TRBJ1-6; perhaps TRBD1 as D (5 bases). This CDR3 region has 16 residues. Deletions cut 0 bases from V and 9 bases from J, with 16 bases between. Germline CDR1 and CDR2: SGHRS and YFSETQ. DNA for the CDR3: TGCGCCAGCAGCTTGGCCAGGGCCCGTGACGGTTCACCCCTCCACTTT. Its protein product is CASSLARARDGSPLHF.

The rearrangement uses TRBV30 and TRBJ1-3; D is unresolved. V was cut by 5 bases and J by 2 bases, with 10 bases left in between. From germline, CDR1 is GTSNPN and CDR2 SVGIG (reference sequence). CDR3 size: 13 residues. The CDR3, as DNA: TGTGCCTGGGGTATGGCAGCTGGAAACACCATATATTTT. The encoded protein is CAWGMAAGNTIYF.

This clone has just a few counts. The chain recombines TRBV7-9 with TRBJ1-1; D is perhaps TRBD1 (5 bases). Trimming cost V 2 bases and J 3 bases, with 10 bases left between them. The germline V gene encodes CDR1 SEHNR and CDR2 FQNEAQ (reference sequence). This CDR3 is built from 14 residues. The chain's CDR3 is CASSLQGGYTEAFF. The CDR3 DNA reads TGTGCCAGCAGCTTACAGGGAGGGTACACTGAAGCTTTCTTT. The full variable domain, with the rest looked up from reference TRBV7-9 and TRBJ1-1, is DTGVSQNPRHKITKRGQNVTFRCDPISEHNRLYWYRQTLGQGPEFLTYFQNEAQLEKSRLLSDRFSAERPKGSFSTLEIQRTEQGDSAMYLCASSLQGGYTEAFFGQGTRLTVV.

The J gene is TRBJ1-4, the V gene TRBV6-5; 7 bases map to TRBD1. Unmatched junction bases numbered 3, after V lost 3 bases and J lost 2 bases. Germline V gives CDR1 MNHEY, CDR2 SVGAGI. The CDR3 is made up of 15 amino acids. The CDR3 spells CASSYRGQTNEKLFF. CDR3 bases: TGTGCCAGCAGTTATAGGGGACAGACTAATGAAAAACTGTTTTTT.

The chain recombines TRBV18 with TRBJ2-5; TRBD1 matches 9 bases. Germline V gene sequence: CDR1 KGHSH, CDR2 LQKENI. The CDR3 totals 14 residues. The ends lost 1 base at V and 5 bases at J; junction bases unmatched: 2. This chain's CDR3 is CASSPLGQGETQYF. CDR3 coding DNA: TGTGCCAGCTCACCACTGGGACAGGGTGAGACCCAGTACTTC.

V gene TRBV5-4 combines with J gene TRBJ2-2, with TRBD1 matching over 7 bases. The germline V gene has CDR1 SGHNT and CDR2 YYREEE (reference sequence). Trimming removed 4 bases from V and 6 bases from J; junction bases left unmatched: 12. The CDR3 consists of 16 residues. This chain's CDR3 is CASSPRQGVGSGELFF. CDR3 DNA: TGTGCCAGCAGCCCCCGACAGGGAGTGGGGTCCGGGGAGCTGTTTTTT.

This clone was recorded at least ten times. V gene TRBV13 combines with J gene TRBJ2-2; maybe TRBD1 (5 bases). Deletions cut 1 base from V and 5 bases from J, with 11 bases between. The CDR3 covers 15 residues. The germline V gene encodes CDR1 PRHDT and CDR2 FYEKMQ (reference sequence). CDR3 region: CASSLDRRVTGELFF. The CDR3 DNA follows: TGTGCCAGCAGCTTAGACAGGAGAGTAACCGGGGAGCTGTTTTTT.

The chain combines TRBV5-8 with TRBJ1-5, with D perhaps TRBD1 (6 bases). The V gene's germline CDR1 is SGHTS and CDR2 YDEGEE. V lost 0 bases, J lost 11 bases, and 12 bases lay in between. The CDR3 sequence is 13 residues long. The CDR3 coding sequence is TGTGCCAGCAGCTTGGCCCGAGAGGGGGCCCAGCATTTT. As protein: CASSLAREGAQHF.

This clone appeared once. The gene calls are TRBV1 and TRBJ2-7; TRBD1 is taken as the D call from the table, unchecked against the DNA. TRBV1 is annotated as a pseudogene. The CDR3 extends over 18 amino acids. The CDR3 reads CTSSQDIGDRDYSHEQYF. The DNA of the CDR3 is TGCACCAGCAGCCAAGATATAGGCGACAGGGATTACTCCCACGAGCAGTACTTC.

The genes are TRBV5-1 and TRBJ1-4; D is unclear. Germline assignment: CDR1 SGHRS and CDR2 YFSETQ. Trimming cost V 0 bases and J 7 bases, with 7 bases left between them. The CDR3 totals 13 residues. The CDR3, as DNA: TGCGCCAGCAGCTTGGTTCCCAGTGAAAAACTGTTTTTT. Translating gives CASSLVPSEKLFF.

The V gene is TRBV2, the J gene TRBJ1-6, with D perhaps matching TRBD1 (5 bases). Germline V gene sequence: CDR1 SNHLY, CDR2 FYNNEI. The ends were cut back, 6 bases at V and 2 bases at J, with 8 bases in the middle. The CDR3 runs to 14 residues. The CDR3: CASSQGAYNSPLHF. The CDR3 DNA reads as TGTGCCAGCAGCCAAGGGGCCTATAATTCACCCCTCCACTTT. Filled out from reference TRBV2 and TRBJ1-6, the complete variable domain reads EPEVTQTPSHQVTQMGQEVILRCVPISNHLYFYWYRQILGQKVEFLVSFYNNEISEKSEIFDDQFSVERPDGSNFTLKIRSTKLEDSAMYFCASSQGAYNSPLHFGNGTRLTVT.

V gene TRBV19 combines with J gene TRBJ2-2; 8 nucleotides align to TRBD1. CDR1 is LNHDA, CDR2 SQIVND, per germline (reference sequence). V dropped 9 bases and J dropped 5; count of bases not matched to a gene: 11. CDR3 length: 15 residues. The CDR3 sequence: CASHDRGSGTGELFF. The CDR3 DNA reads TGTGCCAGCCATGACAGGGGCAGCGGGACCGGGGAGCTGTTTTTT.

This chain joins TRBV19 and TRBJ1-4; D is unresolved. CDR3 length: 13 amino acids. V was cut by 4 bases and J by 7 bases, with 10 bases left in between. Germline CDR1 LNHDA, CDR2 SQIVND (reference sequence). The CDR3 is CASSRQPGEKLFF. The CDR3 DNA reads as TGTGCCAGTAGTAGGCAGCCGGGTGAAAAACTGTTTTTT.

J is TRBJ2-5 and V is TRBV19; D possibly corresponds to TRBD1 (6 bases). Trimming removed 3 bases at V and 2 bases at J, with 10 bases between. Germline lookup yields CDR1 LNHDA and CDR2 SQIVND (reference sequence). The CDR3 has 14 residues. The CDR3 is CASSMGQTQETQYF. The CDR3 DNA reads TGTGCCAGTAGTATGGGACAAACGCAAGAGACCCAGTACTTC.

This clone was counted between two and nine times. This chain joins TRBV5-1 and TRBJ1-3; D perhaps matches TRBD1 (6 bases). The germline CDR1 and CDR2 sequences are SGHRS and YFSETQ. V shed 0 bases and J shed 2 bases, with 12 bases lying between them. The CDR3 length is 16 residues. The CDR3, as DNA: TGCGCCAGCAGCTTGGACCAGGGGTCCCCTGGAAACACCATATATTTT. Translation: CASSLDQGSPGNTIYF.

This chain connects TRBV19 to TRBJ1-4; D remains unclear. This CDR3 is built from 12 residues. V was cut by 2 bases and J by 13 bases, with 11 bases left in between. From germline, CDR1 is LNHDA and CDR2 SQIVND (reference sequence). As DNA, the CDR3 is TGTGCCAGTAGTATATCGAGGGATCTACTGTTTTTT. Its translation: CASSISRDLLFF.

The gene calls are TRBV30 and TRBJ1-5; 7 positions agree with TRBD1. V was clipped by 2 bases and J by 4 bases; unmatched bases: 11. The germline V gene encodes CDR1 GTSNPN and CDR2 SVGIG (reference sequence). The CDR3 extends over 16 amino acids. The chain's CDR3 is CAWSIDRAPGNQPQHF. The CDR3, as DNA: TGTGCCTGGAGTATCGACAGGGCCCCGGGGAATCAGCCCCAGCATTTT.

V usage is TRBV27 and J usage is TRBJ2-1; TRBD1 matches at 8 bases. There are 15 residues in the CDR3. V trimming: 3 bases; J trimming: 0 bases; junction bases outside the gene matches: 1. The germline V gene encodes CDR1 MNHEY and CDR2 SMNVEV (reference sequence). In DNA form, the CDR3 reads TGTGCCAGCAGTTTCGGGACAGGCTCCTACAATGAGCAGTTCTTC. It yields the protein CASSFGTGSYNEQFF.

DNA for the CDR3: TGTGCCAGCAGTTTATGGTCTAGACAGGGAAAGGAATCACCCCTCCACTTT. This codes for CASSLWSRQGKESPLHF. The chain joins TRBV27 to TRBJ1-6; TRBD1 matches at 7 bases. The CDR3 is 17 residues long. V gave up 1 base and J gave up 10 bases; unmatched junction bases: 13. CDR1 is MNHEY, CDR2 SMNVEV, per germline (reference sequence).

This clone was found once. V and J are TRBV27 and TRBJ1-2; 7 positions agree with TRBD1. Germline trimming cut 0 bases from V and 2 bases from J; bases unmatched to any gene: 3. This CDR3 has 15 residues. The V gene's germline CDR1 is MNHEY and CDR2 SMNVEV (reference sequence). The CDR3 reads CASSLSTGNNYGYTF. CDR3 DNA sequence: TGTGCCAGCAGTTTATCGACAGGGAACAACTATGGCTACACCTTC.

The rearrangement links TRBV5-8 to TRBJ1-4, with 9 bases aligning to TRBD1. V shed 3 bases and J 5 bases; nucleotides not matched to a gene: 5. This CDR3 has 15 residues. Germline assignment: CDR1 SGHTS and CDR2 YDEGEE. The CDR3 nucleotides are TGTGCCAGCAGCTCAACCGGGACAGGGAATGAAAAACTGTTTTTT. It is translated as CASSSTGTGNEKLFF.

The V and J genes are TRBV5-1 and TRBJ2-3; 10 bases fit TRBD2. The CDR3 runs to 16 residues. Germline V gene sequence: CDR1 SGHRS, CDR2 YFSETQ. J was trimmed by 7 bases and V by 2 bases; bases with no gene match: 10. The CDR3 protein is CASSLRIAGGENTQYF. The CDR3 bases are TGCGCCAGCAGCTTACGTATAGCGGGGGGAGAGAATACGCAGTATTTT.

The CDR3: CATSRDQRYGYTF. CDR3 sequence (DNA): TGTGCCACCAGCAGAGATCAGCGTTATGGCTACACCTTC. The rearrangement uses TRBV15 and TRBJ1-2; no reliable D call. CDR3 length equals 13 residues. Trimming stripped 0 bases from V and 5 bases from J, with 7 bases between. Germline V gene lookup returns CDR1 LNHNV and CDR2 YYDKDF (reference sequence).